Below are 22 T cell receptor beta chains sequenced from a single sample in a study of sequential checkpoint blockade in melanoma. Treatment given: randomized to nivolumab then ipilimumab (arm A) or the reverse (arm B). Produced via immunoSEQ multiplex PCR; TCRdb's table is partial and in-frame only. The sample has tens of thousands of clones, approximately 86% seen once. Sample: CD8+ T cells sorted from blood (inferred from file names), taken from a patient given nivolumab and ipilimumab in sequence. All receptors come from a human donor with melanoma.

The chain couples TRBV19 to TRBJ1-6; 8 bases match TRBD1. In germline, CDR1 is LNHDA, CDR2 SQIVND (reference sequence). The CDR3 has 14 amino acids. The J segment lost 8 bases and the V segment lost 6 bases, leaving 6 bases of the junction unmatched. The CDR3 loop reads CASRRGQDHSPLHF. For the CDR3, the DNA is TGTGCCAGTAGAAGGGGACAGGACCATTCACCCCTCCACTTT.

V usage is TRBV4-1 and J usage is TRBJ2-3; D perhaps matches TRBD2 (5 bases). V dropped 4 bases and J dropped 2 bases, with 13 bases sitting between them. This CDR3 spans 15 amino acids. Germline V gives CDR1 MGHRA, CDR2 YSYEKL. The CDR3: CASSPTREYTDTQYF. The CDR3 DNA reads TGCGCCAGCAGCCCGACGAGGGAATACACAGATACGCAGTATTTT.

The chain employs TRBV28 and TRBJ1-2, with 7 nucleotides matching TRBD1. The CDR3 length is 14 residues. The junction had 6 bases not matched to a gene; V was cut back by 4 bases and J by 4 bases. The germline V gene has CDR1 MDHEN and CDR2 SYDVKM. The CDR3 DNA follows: TGTGCCAGCAGTTCCCAGGGGGTTCCCTATGGCTACACCTTC. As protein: CASSSQGVPYGYTF.

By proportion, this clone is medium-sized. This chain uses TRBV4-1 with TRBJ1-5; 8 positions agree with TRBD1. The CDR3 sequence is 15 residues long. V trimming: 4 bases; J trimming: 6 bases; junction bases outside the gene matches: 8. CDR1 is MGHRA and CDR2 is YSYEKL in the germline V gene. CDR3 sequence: CASSLDRGSGQPQHF. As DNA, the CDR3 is TGCGCCAGCAGCCTAGACAGGGGATCAGGTCAGCCCCAGCATTTT.

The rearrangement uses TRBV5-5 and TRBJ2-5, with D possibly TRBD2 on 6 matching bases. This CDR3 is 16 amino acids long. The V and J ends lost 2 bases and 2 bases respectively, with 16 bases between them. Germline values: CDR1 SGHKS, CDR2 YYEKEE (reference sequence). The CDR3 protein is CASSFLRGGWQETQYF. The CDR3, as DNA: TGTGCCAGCAGCTTTTTGCGGGGTGGGTGGCAAGAGACCCAGTACTTC.

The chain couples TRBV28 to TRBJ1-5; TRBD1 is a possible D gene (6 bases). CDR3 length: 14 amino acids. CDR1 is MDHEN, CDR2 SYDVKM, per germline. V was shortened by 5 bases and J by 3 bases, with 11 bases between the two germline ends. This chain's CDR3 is CASSLRGSNQPQHF. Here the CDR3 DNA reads TGTGCCAGCAGTCTCAGGGGCTCCAATCAGCCCCAGCATTTT.

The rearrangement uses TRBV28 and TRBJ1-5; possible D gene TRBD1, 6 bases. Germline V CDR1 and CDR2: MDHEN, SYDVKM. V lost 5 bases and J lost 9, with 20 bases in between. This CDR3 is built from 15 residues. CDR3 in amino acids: CASSALTGLGGPQHF. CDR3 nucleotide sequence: TGTGCCAGCAGTGCCTTGACAGGACTCGGAGGGCCCCAGCATTTT. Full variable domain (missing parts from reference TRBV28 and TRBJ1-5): DVKVTQSSRYLVKRTGEKVFLECVQDMDHENMFWYRQDPGLGLRLIYFSYDVKMKEKGDIPEGYSVSREKKERFSLILESASTNQTSMYLCASSALTGLGGPQHFGDGTRLSIL.

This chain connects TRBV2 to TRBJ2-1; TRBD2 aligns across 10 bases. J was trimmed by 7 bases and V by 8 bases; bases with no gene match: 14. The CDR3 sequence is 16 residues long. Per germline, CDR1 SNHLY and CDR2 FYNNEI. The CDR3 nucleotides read TGTGCCAGCGGAACTAGCGGGGCCTCCGTAGGGAATGAGCAGTTCTTC. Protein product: CASGTSGASVGNEQFF.

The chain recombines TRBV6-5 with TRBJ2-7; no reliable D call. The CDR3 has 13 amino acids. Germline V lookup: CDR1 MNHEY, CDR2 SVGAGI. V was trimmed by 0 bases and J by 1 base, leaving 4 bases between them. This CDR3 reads CASSYSPSYEQYF. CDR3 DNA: TGTGCCAGCAGTTACTCTCCTTCCTACGAGCAGTACTTC.

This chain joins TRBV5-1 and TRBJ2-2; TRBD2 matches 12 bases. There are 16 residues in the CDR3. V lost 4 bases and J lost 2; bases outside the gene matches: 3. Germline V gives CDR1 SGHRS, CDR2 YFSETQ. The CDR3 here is CASSTSGRPNTGELFF. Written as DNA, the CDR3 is TGCGCCAGCAGCACTAGCGGGAGGCCAAACACCGGGGAGCTGTTTTTT.

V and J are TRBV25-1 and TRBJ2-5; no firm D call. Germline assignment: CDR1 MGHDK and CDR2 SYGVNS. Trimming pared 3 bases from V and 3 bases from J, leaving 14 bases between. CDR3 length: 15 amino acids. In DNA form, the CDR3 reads TGTGCCAGCAGTGATTCGCGCCAAAACGAAGAGACCCAGTACTTC. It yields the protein CASSDSRQNEETQYF.

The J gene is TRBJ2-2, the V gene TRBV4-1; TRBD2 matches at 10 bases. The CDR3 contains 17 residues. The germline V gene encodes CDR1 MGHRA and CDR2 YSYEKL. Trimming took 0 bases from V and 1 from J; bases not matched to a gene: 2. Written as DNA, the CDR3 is TGCGCCAGCAGCCAAGAGGTAGCGGGGGGGAACACCGGGGAGCTGTTTTTT. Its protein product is CASSQEVAGGNTGELFF.

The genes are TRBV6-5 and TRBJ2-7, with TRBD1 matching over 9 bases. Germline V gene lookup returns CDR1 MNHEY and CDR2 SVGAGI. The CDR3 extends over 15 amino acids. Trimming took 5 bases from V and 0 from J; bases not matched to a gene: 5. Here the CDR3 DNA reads TGTGCCAGCAGTCCCACAGGGGGCATCTCCTACGAGCAGTACTTC. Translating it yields CASSPTGGISYEQYF.

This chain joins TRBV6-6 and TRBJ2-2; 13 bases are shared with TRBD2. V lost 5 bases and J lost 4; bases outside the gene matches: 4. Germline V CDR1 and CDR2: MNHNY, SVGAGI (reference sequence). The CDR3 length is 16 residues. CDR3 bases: TGTGCCAGCAGTAGGACTAGCGGGGGATTCACCGGGGAGCTGTTTTTT. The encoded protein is CASSRTSGGFTGELFF.

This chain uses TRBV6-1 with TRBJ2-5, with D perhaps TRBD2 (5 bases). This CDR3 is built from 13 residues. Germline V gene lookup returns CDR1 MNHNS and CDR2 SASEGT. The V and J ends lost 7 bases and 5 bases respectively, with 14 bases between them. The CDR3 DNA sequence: TGTGCCAGCATTGGGGAGAGGAGGGAGACCCAGTACTTC. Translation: CASIGERRETQYF.

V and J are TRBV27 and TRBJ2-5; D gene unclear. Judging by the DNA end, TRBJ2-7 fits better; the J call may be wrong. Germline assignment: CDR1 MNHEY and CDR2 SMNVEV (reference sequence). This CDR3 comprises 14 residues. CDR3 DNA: TGTGCCAGCAGTAATCCTGCCCTTCCCCACGAGCAGTACTTC. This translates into CASSNPALPHEQYF.

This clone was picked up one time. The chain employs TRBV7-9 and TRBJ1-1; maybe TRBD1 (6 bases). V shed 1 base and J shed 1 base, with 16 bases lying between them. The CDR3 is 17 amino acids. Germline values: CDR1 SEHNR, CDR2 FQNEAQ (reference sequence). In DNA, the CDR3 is TGTGCCAGCAGCTTAGACCACTACGGGACAACGAACACTGAAGCTTTCTTT. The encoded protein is CASSLDHYGTTNTEAFF.

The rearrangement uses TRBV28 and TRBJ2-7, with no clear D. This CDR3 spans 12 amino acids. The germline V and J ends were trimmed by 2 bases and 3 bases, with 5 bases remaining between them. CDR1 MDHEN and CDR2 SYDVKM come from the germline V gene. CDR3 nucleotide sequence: TGTGCCAGCAGTTTAAGAGGCTACGAGCAGTACTTC. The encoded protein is CASSLRGYEQYF.

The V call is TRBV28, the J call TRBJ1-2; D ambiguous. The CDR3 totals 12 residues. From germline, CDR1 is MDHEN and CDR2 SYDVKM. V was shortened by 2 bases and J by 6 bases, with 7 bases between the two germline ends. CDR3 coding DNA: TGTGCCAGCAGTTTAAGCGGACATGGCTACACCTTC. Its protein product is CASSLSGHGYTF.

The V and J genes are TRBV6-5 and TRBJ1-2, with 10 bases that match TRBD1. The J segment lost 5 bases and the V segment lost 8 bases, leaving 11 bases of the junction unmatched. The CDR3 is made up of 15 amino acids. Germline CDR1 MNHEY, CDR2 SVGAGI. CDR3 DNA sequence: TGTGCCAGCTCCTCAGGGACAGGGGCCCTTTATGGCTACACCTTC. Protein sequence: CASSSGTGALYGYTF.

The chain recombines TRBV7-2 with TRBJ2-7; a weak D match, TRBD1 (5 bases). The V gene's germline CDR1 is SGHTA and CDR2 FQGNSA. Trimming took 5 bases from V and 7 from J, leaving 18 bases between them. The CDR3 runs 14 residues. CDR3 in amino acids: CASSQTTVYEEQYF. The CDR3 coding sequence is TGTGCCAGCAGCCAAACGACAGTTTACGAGGAGCAGTACTTC.

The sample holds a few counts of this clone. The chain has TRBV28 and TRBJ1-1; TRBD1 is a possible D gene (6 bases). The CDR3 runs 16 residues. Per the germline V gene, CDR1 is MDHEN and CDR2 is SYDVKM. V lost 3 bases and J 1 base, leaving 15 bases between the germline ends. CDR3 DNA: TGTGCCAGCAGTTTTCCGCACTCGACAGGGAACACTGAAGCTTTCTTT. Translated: CASSFPHSTGNTEAFF.